This T cell receptor beta chain was sequenced in a study of T cells expressing NK-cell markers. Findings and caveats of the study: The CD3+CD56-NKG2C+ fraction was also led by these clonotypes in several donors.

TCRdb reprocessed the 5' RACE reads, with one entry per CDR3 protein and no DNA. The sample holds 550,000 to 600,000 distinct CDR3 sequences. Germline-derived CDR1 and CDR2 are SGHRS and YFSETQ. This CDR3 spans 14 amino acids. Regarding this clonotype: The antigen is undetermined.

The sequencing sample was made of blood T cells: a sorted CD56 or NKG2C T cell subset, CD4+ or CD8+ T cells, or bulk PBMC T cells (not recorded which). The receptor was isolated from a man aged 18 to 35 in good health. The chain carries TRBV5-1 and TRBJ2-6; TCRdb picks TRBD1, but there is no DNA to check that call. The CDR3: CASSGQGAGNVLTF.